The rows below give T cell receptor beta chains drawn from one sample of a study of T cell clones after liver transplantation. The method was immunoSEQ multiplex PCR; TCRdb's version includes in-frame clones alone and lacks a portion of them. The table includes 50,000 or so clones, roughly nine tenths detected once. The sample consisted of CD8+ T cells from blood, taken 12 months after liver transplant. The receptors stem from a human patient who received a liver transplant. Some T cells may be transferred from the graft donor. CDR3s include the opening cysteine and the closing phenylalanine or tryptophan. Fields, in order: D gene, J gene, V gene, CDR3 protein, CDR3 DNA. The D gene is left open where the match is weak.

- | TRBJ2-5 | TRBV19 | CASSIDIEETQYF | TGTGCCAGTAGTATAGACATTGAGGAGACCCAGTACTTC
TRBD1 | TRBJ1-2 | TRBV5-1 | CASTRWAGGSTASGYTF | TGCGCCAGCACCCGGTGGGCAGGGGGCTCTACCGCGAGTGGCTACACCTTC
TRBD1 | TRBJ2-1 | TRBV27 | CASSLSPGTGLYNEQFF | TGTGCCAGCAGTTTATCCCCTGGGACAGGCCTCTACAATGAGCAGTTCTTC
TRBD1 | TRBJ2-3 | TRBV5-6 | CASSATGLVTDTQYF | TGTGCCAGCAGCGCGACAGGGTTAGTGACAGATACGCAGTATTTT
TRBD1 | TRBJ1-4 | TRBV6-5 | CASRVTGGLEKLFF | TGTGCCAGCAGAGTGACAGGGGGCCTAGAAAAACTGTTTTTT
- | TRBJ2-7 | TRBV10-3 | CAISSSYEQYF | TGTGCCATCAGTTCCTCCTACGAGCAGTACTTC
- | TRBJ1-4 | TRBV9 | CASNDGGVREKLFF | TGTGCCAGCAACGATGGGGGGGTACGGGAAAAACTGTTTTTT
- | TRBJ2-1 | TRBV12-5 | CASGRDSYQGDEQFF | TGTGCTAGTGGCCGGGACTCCTACCAGGGGGATGAGCAGTTCTTC
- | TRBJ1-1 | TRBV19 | CASSWGGYGNTEAFF | TGTGCCAGTAGTTGGGGGGGTTACGGGAACACTGAAGCTTTCTTT
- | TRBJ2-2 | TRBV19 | CASSMTPGRAIYTGELFF | TGTGCCAGTAGTATGACCCCGGGCCGAGCCATATACACCGGGGAGCTGTTTTTT
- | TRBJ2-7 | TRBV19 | CASTSDSFYEQYF | TGTGCCAGTACCTCGGACAGTTTCTACGAGCAGTACTTC
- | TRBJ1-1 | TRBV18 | CASSSLPGDTEAFF | TGTGCCAGCTCATCTCTTCCAGGGGACACTGAAGCTTTCTTT
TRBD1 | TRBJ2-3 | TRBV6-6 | CASRPGQGAEDTQYF | TGTGCCAGCAGGCCAGGACAGGGGGCGGAGGATACGCAGTATTTT
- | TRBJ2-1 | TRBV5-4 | CASRDGAYNEQFF | TGTGCCAGCCGGGACGGCGCCTACAATGAGCAGTTCTTC
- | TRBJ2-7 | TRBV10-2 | CASRLDSTLTYEQYF | TGCGCCAGCAGATTGGACTCGACACTTACCTACGAGCAGTACTTC
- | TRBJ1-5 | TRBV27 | CASSPTAGGNQPQHF | TGTGCCAGCAGTCCGACAGCGGGCGGCAATCAGCCCCAGCATTTT
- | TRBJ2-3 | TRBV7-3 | CASSLTGGRTDTQYF | TGTGCCAGCAGCTTAACGGGGGGCAGGACAGATACGCAGTATTTT
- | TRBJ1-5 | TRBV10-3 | CAIMAGSNQPQHF | TGTGCCATCATGGCAGGGTCCAATCAGCCCCAGCATTTT
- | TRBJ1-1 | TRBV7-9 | CASSLVGNTEAFF | TGTGCCAGCAGCTTAGTGGGGAACACTGAAGCTTTCTTT
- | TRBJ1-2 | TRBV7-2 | CASSLHSRQGIVGYTF | TGTGCCAGCAGCTTGCATTCGCGGCAGGGAATCGTTGGCTACACCTTC
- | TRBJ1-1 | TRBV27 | CASSSPMDVSEAFF | TGTGCCAGCAGTTCCCCCATGGACGTCTCTGAAGCTTTCTTT
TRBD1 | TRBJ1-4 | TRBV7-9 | CASSARDRAEKLFF | TGTGCCAGCAGCGCCCGGGACAGGGCTGAAAAACTGTTTTTT
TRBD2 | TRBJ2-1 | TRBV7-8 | CASSLALAEGYNEQFF | TGTGCCAGCAGCTTAGCACTAGCGGAAGGCTACAATGAGCAGTTCTTC
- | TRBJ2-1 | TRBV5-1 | CASSLARDNEQFF | TGCGCCAGCAGCTTGGCTAGAGACAATGAGCAGTTCTTC
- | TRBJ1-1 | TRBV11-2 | CASSLFPNTEAFF | TGTGCCAGCAGCTTATTTCCGAACACTGAAGCTTTCTTT
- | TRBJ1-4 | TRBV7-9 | CASSLGTEKLFF | TGTGCCAGCAGCCTAGGAACTGAAAAACTGTTTTTT
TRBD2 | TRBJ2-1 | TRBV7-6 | CASSLAGAGGHNEQFF | TGTGCCAGCAGCTTAGCGGGAGCGGGAGGCCACAATGAGCAGTTCTTC